This T cell receptor (beta chain) was recovered during a study of Graves' ophthalmopathy and Graves' hyperthyroidism. This clonotype was seen at least ten times. Its target is unknown. Amplified material comprised TCR beta CDR3 regions derived from RNA transcripts. After a first-round RT-PCR with HTBI primers, a second-round multiplex PCR was run. TCRdb called the multiplex PCR reads again in MiXCR, with one record for every CDR3 protein. The data contain over a million distinct CDR3 sequences, roughly 35% of them singletons. CDR3 length equals 14 residues. Trimming removed 1 base from V and 5 bases from J, with 11 bases in between. Germline V gene sequence: CDR1 SGHDN, CDR2 FVKESK. Findings and caveats of the study: With about 87% sensitivity and less than 83% specificity, a 13-signature model separated ophthalmopathy from stable hyperthyroidism. The model predicted progression of ophthalmopathy with a sensitivity of about 68%, and its specificity was roughly 72%. Most expanded clonotypes from thyroid (those above 0.001 frequency) were also found in blood.

V and J are TRBV14 and TRBJ2-5; D gene unclear. Sequencing was carried out using peripheral blood or thyroid tissue (not recorded which). This sequence originates from an adult man with Graves' hyperthyroidism. The CDR3 protein is CASSQVTPTETQYF. CDR3 in DNA: TGTGCCAGCAGCCAAGTAACCCCCACTGAGACCCAGTACTTC. Full variable domain (remainder filled in from reference TRBV14 and TRBJ2-5): EAGVTQFPSHSVIEKGQTVTLRCDPISGHDNLYWYRRVMGKEIKFLLHFVKESKQDESGMPNNRFLAERTGGTYSTLKVQPAELEDSGVYFCASSQVTPTETQYFGPGTRLLVL.